The present TCR beta chain was sequenced within a study of blood T cell repertoires in COVID-19. Study-wide background: The samples span acute and convalescent COVID-19 from the United States, Italy and Spain. Sources were T cells, B-cell-depleted T cells, or PBMCs; the material itself was cDNA or gDNA.

Data came from immunoSEQ multiplex PCR; TCRdb stores just in-frame clones and leaves some out. There are about 140,000 clones in the sample; around 81% occur only once, and around 8.6% lies in the top ten. V gave up 2 bases and J gave up 3 bases, with 8 bases separating them. There are 13 residues in the CDR3. Germline-derived CDR1 and CDR2 are MNHEY and SVGAGI. The chain couples TRBV6-5 to TRBJ2-7; D is perhaps TRBD1 (6 bases). The sequence was collected from a human donor in a cohort sampled during active COVID-19. Sequenced material: peripheral blood. The CDR3, as DNA: TGTGCCAGCAGTTACCGGGACAACTACGAGCAGTACTTC. As protein: CASSYRDNYEQYF.